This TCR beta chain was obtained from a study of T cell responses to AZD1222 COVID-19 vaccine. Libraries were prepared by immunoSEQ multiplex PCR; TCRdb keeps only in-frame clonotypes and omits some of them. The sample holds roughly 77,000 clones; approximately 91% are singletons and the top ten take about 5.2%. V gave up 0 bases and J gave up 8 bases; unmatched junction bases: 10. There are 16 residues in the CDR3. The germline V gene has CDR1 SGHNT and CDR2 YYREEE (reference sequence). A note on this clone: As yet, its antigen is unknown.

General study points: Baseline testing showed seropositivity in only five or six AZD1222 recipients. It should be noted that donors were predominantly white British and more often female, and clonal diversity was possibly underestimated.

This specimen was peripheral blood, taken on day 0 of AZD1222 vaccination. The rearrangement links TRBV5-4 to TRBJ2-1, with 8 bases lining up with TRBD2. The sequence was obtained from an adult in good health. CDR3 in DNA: TGTGCCAGCAGCTTGGAGCGGGGGCGTACGGGGGATGAGCAGTTCTTC. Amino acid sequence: CASSLERGRTGDEQFF.